The 2 T cell receptor beta chains listed next were all sequenced from one sample in a study of radiation and T cells in renal cell carcinoma. Treatment given: 15 Gy SBRT to primary tumor, nephrectomy 4 weeks later. The protocol was immunoSEQ multiplex PCR, while the TCRdb copy is restricted to in-frame clones and leaves out a portion. The table has almost 20,000 clones, approximately 60% seen once. Source: tumor tissue, taken from a patient whose treatment included radiotherapy and nephrectomy. All receptors come from a woman in her 70s with renal cell carcinoma.

This chain links TRBV19 with TRBJ1-1, with 7 bases fitting TRBD1. The germline CDR1 and CDR2 sequences are LNHDA and SQIVND (reference sequence). V lost 5 bases to trimming and J lost 2 bases; unmatched junction nucleotides: 8. CDR3 length: 15 residues. The CDR3 loop is CASSLRDSSNTEAFF. CDR3 sequence (DNA): TGTGCCAGTAGTCTCCGGGACAGTTCAAACACTGAAGCTTTCTTT.

This chain links TRBV28 with TRBJ2-5, with a weak D call TRBD1 (6 bases). The ends were cut back, 5 bases at V and 3 bases at J, with 16 bases in the middle. CDR3 size: 15 residues. Germline V gives CDR1 MDHEN, CDR2 SYDVKM. CDR3 sequence (DNA): TGTGCCAGCAGTAAGGACAGTTCGTGGGAAGAGACCCAGTACTTC. Translating gives CASSKDSSWEETQYF.